These T cell receptor beta chains were read from a single sample in a study of radiation and T cells in renal cell carcinoma. Generated by immunoSEQ multiplex PCR, the TCRdb table keeps only in-frame clones and is missing some. The repertoire has about 83,000 clones, around four fifths of them found once; the top ten carry about 2.5%. This material consisted of blood, taken from a patient whose treatment included radiotherapy and nephrectomy. The receptors originated from a woman aged 55-75 years with renal cell carcinoma. The CDR3 runs from the conserved cysteine through the conserved F or W. D genes are given only for firm matches. Rows may omit the clone size; those that give it use once, few, many or a size class.

>.|TRBV13|.|TRBJ1-1
CASSADIVDTEAFF
TGTGCCAGCAGCGCGGACATAGTGGACACTGAAGCTTTCTTT
>.|TRBV27|.|TRBJ1-1
CASSLLGWGAEAFF
TGTGCCAGCAGTTTATTGGGGTGGGGGGCTGAAGCTTTCTTT
>.|TRBV19|.|TRBJ1-2
CASYGRTEKLTNYGYTF
TGTGCCAGCTACGGGCGGACAGAGAAGCTAACTAACTATGGCTACACCTTC
>TRBD1|TRBV7-9|few|TRBJ2-7
CASSLAGFTGTGVYEQYF
TGTGCCAGCAGCTTAGCGGGGTTCACCGGGACAGGGGTCTACGAGCAGTACTTC
>.|TRBV28|.|TRBJ1-2
CASSLAGYGYTF
TGTGCCAGCAGTTTGGCCGGGTATGGCTACACCTTC
>TRBD1|TRBV5-1|.|TRBJ1-2
CASSLDRGAPNYGYTF
TGCGCCAGCAGCTTGGACAGGGGGGCGCCCAACTATGGCTACACCTTC
>.|TRBV27|.|TRBJ2-7
CASSFRASYEQYF
TGTGCCAGCAGTTTCCGGGCCTCCTACGAGCAGTACTTC
>.|TRBV9|.|TRBJ2-1
CASSPPDRLNEQFF
TGTGCCAGCAGCCCACCCGACAGGCTCAATGAGCAGTTCTTC
>.|TRBV10-2|.|TRBJ1-1
CASSVDSTEAFF
TGCGCCAGCAGTGTGGACAGCACTGAAGCTTTCTTT
>TRBD1|TRBV6-5|.|TRBJ2-7
CASSYSRTGNPYEQYF
TGTGCCAGCAGTTACTCGAGGACAGGGAACCCCTACGAGCAGTACTTC
>TRBD1|TRBV5-1|.|TRBJ1-6
CASTNYGQGNNSPLHF
TGCGCCAGCACCAATTATGGACAGGGGAATAATTCACCCCTCCACTTT
>TRBD1|TRBV11-3|.|TRBJ2-2
CASSLVGQGAGELFF
TGTGCCAGCAGCTTAGTCGGACAGGGGGCCGGGGAGCTGTTTTTT
>.|TRBV5-1|.|TRBJ1-3
CASSLAPTDSNTIYF
TGCGCCAGCAGCTTGGCCCCCACGGACAGCAACACCATATATTTT
>.|TRBV7-9|.|TRBJ2-7
CASSRTAYEQYF
TGTGCCAGCAGCAGGACAGCCTACGAGCAGTACTTC
>TRBD1|TRBV2|few|TRBJ1-5
CASWQGADGQPQHF
TGTGCCAGCTGGCAGGGGGCGGATGGCCAGCCCCAGCATTTT
>.|TRBV9|.|TRBJ1-5
CASSVGEGLNQPQHF
TGTGCCAGCAGCGTAGGGGAGGGGCTTAATCAGCCCCAGCATTTT
>TRBD1|TRBV9|.|TRBJ1-2
CASSVATLGQGATLYGYTF
TGTGCCAGCAGCGTAGCTACCCTGGGACAGGGCGCCACCCTCTATGGCTACACCTTC
>TRBD1|TRBV5-5|.|TRBJ1-1
CASTPQGAGVRAEAFF
TGTGCCAGCACCCCACAGGGGGCGGGGGTCAGGGCTGAAGCTTTCTTT
>TRBD1|TRBV10-3|once|TRBJ1-2
CAISEEGAPGYTF
TGTGCCATCAGTGAGGAGGGGGCGCCTGGCTACACCTTC
>TRBD1|TRBV25-1|.|TRBJ1-4
CASSQTDRNEKLFF
TGTGCCAGCAGCCAAACGGACAGGAATGAAAAACTGTTTTTT
>.|TRBV27|once|TRBJ2-7
CASRSTGRVTEQYF
TGTGCCAGCAGATCCACAGGGAGGGTGACCGAGCAGTACTTC
>.|TRBV19|.|TRBJ1-4
CASSIGVQGGEKLFF
TGTGCCAGTAGTATTGGGGTACAGGGCGGTGAAAAACTGTTTTTT
>TRBD1|TRBV7-2|.|TRBJ2-3
CASSPGQGPDTQYF
TGTGCCAGCAGCCCAGGACAGGGCCCAGATACGCAGTATTTT
>.|TRBV19|.|TRBJ2-5
CASRRGTNPRVGTQYF
TGTGCCAGTAGACGGGGAACGAATCCCCGGGTTGGGACCCAGTACTTC
>TRBD1|TRBV19|.|TRBJ1-2
CASSISLRTGGVGYTF
TGTGCCAGTAGTATCTCCCTCAGGACAGGGGGTGTTGGCTACACCTTC
>.|TRBV14|.|TRBJ2-1
CASSHHGANNEQFF
TGTGCCAGCAGCCACCACGGAGCGAACAATGAGCAGTTCTTC
>TRBD1|TRBV9|once|TRBJ2-2
CASSVARDRGFTGELFF
TGTGCCAGCAGCGTAGCGCGGGACAGGGGTTTCACCGGGGAGCTGTTTTTT
>TRBD1|TRBV14|.|TRBJ1-2
CASSRGQGLGYGYTF
TGTGCCAGCAGCCGCGGACAGGGCTTGGGCTATGGCTACACCTTC
>TRBD2|TRBV27|once|TRBJ2-7
CATRLAGGPYEQYF
TGTGCCACCAGACTAGCGGGGGGTCCCTACGAGCAGTACTTC
>.|TRBV29-1|.|TRBJ1-4
CSVGPTGGYEKLFF
TGCAGCGTTGGGCCGACAGGAGGGTATGAAAAACTGTTTTTT
>.|TRBV6-6|.|TRBJ1-1
CASSYIPERHTEAFF
TGTGCCAGCAGTTACATACCCGAGAGGCACACTGAAGCTTTCTTT
>TRBD2|TRBV28|once|TRBJ2-7
CASSTVPAGTSERHIYEQYF
TGTGCCAGCAGCACTGTACCGGCCGGGACTAGCGAGCGACATATATACGAGCAGTACTTC
>.|TRBV6-1|few|TRBJ1-1
CASSELVAAFF
TGTGCCAGCAGTGAACTGGTTGCGGCTTTCTTT
>TRBD2|TRBV28|.|TRBJ2-3
CASSLPPPAGGPRSTQYF
TGTGCCAGCAGTTTGCCTCCTCCAGCGGGGGGACCGCGGAGCACGCAGTATTTT
>.|TRBV2|.|TRBJ1-1
CASSEGSMNTEAFF
TGTGCCAGCAGTGAGGGCAGCATGAACACTGAAGCTTTCTTT
>.|TRBV28|.|TRBJ2-2
CASSFGVGELFF
TGTGCCAGCAGTTTCGGTGTCGGGGAGCTGTTTTTT
>TRBD1|TRBV5-4|.|TRBJ2-7
CASSLYQGAKTYEQYF
TGTGCCAGCAGCTTGTACCAGGGGGCGAAAACCTACGAGCAGTACTTC
>TRBD1|TRBV5-6|.|TRBJ1-2
CASSTSGTGRYGYTF
TGTGCCAGCAGCACGTCCGGGACAGGCCGGTATGGCTACACCTTC
>TRBD1|TRBV11-2|few|TRBJ1-6
CASSSDRGDNSPLHF
TGTGCCAGCAGCTCGGACAGGGGGGACAATTCACCCCTCCACTTT
>.|TRBV5-4|.|TRBJ1-1
CASSRWGRGSTEAFF
TGTGCCAGCAGCCGGTGGGGCAGAGGGAGTACTGAAGCTTTCTTT
>.|TRBV5-4|.|TRBJ1-3
CASSPRGGENTIYF
TGTGCCAGCAGCCCGAGGGGGGGCGAAAACACCATATATTTT
>.|TRBV7-9|.|TRBJ2-4
CASSLAPGLAKNIQYF
TGTGCCAGCAGCTTAGCGCCGGGCCTAGCCAAAAACATTCAGTACTTC
>TRBD2|TRBV7-8|.|TRBJ2-1
CASSPLAGGYEQFF
TGTGCCAGCAGTCCTCTAGCGGGAGGGTATGAGCAGTTCTTC
>TRBD1|TRBV5-1|.|TRBJ1-4
CASSPGTGGNEKLFF
TGCGCCAGCAGCCCCGGGACAGGTGGTAATGAAAAACTGTTTTTT
>TRBD2|TRBV19|.|TRBJ2-3
CASSSLRIAGDTQYF
TGTGCCAGTAGCAGTCTGAGAATAGCGGGAGATACGCAGTATTTT
>.|TRBV27|.|TRBJ2-3
CASSHRASTDTQYF
TGTGCCAGCAGTCACAGGGCGAGCACAGATACGCAGTATTTT
>.|TRBV13|.|TRBJ2-7
CASSFSWDEQYF
TGTGCCAGCAGCTTTAGTTGGGACGAGCAGTACTTC
>.|TRBV29-1|.|TRBJ2-5
CSALAVQETQYF
TGCAGCGCCTTAGCGGTACAAGAGACCCAGTACTTC
>.|TRBV13|.|TRBJ1-6
CASSLANSPLHF
TGTGCCAGCAGCTTAGCGAATTCACCCCTCCACTTT
>.|TRBV9|.|TRBJ2-7
CASSVGPGLTPYEQYF
TGTGCCAGCAGCGTAGGCCCAGGTCTAACCCCCTACGAGCAGTACTTC
>TRBD1|TRBV9|.|TRBJ1-3
CASSEQGTSGNTIYF
TGTGCCAGCAGCGAACAGGGGACGTCTGGAAACACCATATATTTT
>.|TRBV7-6|.|TRBJ1-1
CASSLGQHYTEAFF
TGTGCCAGCAGCTTAGGACAGCACTACACTGAAGCTTTCTTT
>.|TRBV10-3|.|TRBJ2-2
CAISVSRVETGELFF
TGTGCCATCAGTGTATCCAGGGTCGAGACCGGGGAGCTGTTTTTT
>TRBD2|TRBV19|.|TRBJ2-5
CASSWTSGGVEETQYF
TGTGCCAGTAGTTGGACTAGCGGGGGTGTAGAGGAGACCCAGTACTTC
>.|TRBV27|.|TRBJ1-1
CASSIQGFDTEAFF
TGTGCCAGCAGTATACAGGGTTTCGACACTGAAGCTTTCTTT
>.|TRBV5-8|few|TRBJ2-1
CASSFISGLNEQFF
TGTGCCAGCAGCTTTATTTCAGGGCTTAATGAGCAGTTCTTC
>.|TRBV30|.|TRBJ2-7
CAWSVSGTATYEQYF
TGTGCCTGGAGTGTCTCCGGGACGGCTACCTACGAGCAGTACTTC
>.|TRBV7-3|few|TRBJ2-2
CASSPSLAGAGELFF
TGTGCCAGCAGCCCATCACTAGCAGGGGCCGGGGAGCTGTTTTTT